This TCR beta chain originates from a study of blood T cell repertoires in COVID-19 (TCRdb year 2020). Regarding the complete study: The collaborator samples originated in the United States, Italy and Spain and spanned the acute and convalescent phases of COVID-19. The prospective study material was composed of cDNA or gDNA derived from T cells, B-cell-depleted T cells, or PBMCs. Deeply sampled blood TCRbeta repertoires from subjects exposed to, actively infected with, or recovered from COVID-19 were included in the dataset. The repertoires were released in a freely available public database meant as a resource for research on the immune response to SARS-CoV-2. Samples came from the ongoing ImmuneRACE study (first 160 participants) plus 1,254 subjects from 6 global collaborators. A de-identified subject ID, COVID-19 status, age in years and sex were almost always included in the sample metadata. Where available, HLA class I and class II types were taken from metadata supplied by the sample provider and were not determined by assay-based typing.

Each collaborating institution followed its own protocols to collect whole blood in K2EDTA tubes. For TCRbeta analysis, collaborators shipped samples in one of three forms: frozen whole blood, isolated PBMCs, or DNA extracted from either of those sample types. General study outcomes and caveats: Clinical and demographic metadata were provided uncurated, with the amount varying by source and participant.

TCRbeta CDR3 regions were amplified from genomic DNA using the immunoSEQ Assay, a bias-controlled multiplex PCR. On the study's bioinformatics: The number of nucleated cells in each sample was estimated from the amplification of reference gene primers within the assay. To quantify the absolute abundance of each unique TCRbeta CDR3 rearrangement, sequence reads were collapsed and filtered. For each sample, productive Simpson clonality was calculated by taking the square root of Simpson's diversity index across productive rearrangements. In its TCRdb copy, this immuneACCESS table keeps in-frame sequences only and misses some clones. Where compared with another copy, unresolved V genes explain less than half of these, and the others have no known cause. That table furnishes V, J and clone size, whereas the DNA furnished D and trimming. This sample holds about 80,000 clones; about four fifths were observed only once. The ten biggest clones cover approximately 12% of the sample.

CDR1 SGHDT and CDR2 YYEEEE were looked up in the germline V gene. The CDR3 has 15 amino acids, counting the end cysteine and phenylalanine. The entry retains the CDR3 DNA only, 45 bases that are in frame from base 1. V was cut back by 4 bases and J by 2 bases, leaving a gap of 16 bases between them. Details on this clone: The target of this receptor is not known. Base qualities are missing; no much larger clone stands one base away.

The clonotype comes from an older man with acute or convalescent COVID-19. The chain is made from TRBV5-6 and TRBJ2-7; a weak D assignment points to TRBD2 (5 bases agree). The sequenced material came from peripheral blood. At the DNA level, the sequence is TGTGCCAGCAGCATCCGTGACGGGATGACCTACGAGCAGTACTTC. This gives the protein CASSIRDGMTYEQYF.